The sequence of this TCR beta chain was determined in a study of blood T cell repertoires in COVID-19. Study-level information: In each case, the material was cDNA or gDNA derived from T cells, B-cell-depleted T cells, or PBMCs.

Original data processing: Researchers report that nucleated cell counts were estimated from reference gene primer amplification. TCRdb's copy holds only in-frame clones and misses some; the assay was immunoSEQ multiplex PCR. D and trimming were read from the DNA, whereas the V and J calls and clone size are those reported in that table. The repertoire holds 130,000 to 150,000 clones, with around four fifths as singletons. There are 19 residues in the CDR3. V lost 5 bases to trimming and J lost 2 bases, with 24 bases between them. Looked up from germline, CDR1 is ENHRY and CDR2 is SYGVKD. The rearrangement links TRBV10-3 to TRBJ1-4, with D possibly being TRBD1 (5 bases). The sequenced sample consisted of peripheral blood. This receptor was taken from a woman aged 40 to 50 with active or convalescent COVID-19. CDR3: CAISFLGEGRRQTNEKLFF. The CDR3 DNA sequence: TGTGCCATCAGTTTTCTGGGGGAGGGAAGGCGACAGACTAATGAAAAACTGTTTTTT.